This TCR beta chain was recovered during a study of cytotoxic CD8 clonotypes in ibrutinib-treated CLL. Study-wide findings and caveats: Ibrutinib response saw clonality rise, and progression saw it return toward baseline.

TCRdb keeps only in-frame clones here, not all; method: immunoSEQ multiplex PCR. The sample includes about 120,000 clones, roughly 60% of them seen just once. Remarks on this clone: The antigen is undetermined.

Trimming cost V 1 base and J 4 bases, with 14 bases left between them. This CDR3 region has 16 residues. Germline assignment: CDR1 SGHVS and CDR2 FQNEAQ. V is TRBV7-8 and J is TRBJ1-5; D ambiguous. Specimen: PBMCs, collected after 24 months of ibrutinib treatment. This TCR was recovered from a human donor with chronic lymphocytic leukemia. The CDR3 DNA follows: TGTGCCAGCAGCTTAGGGACCTGGATGGGGAATCAGCCCCAGCATTTT. Protein: CASSLGTWMGNQPQHF.